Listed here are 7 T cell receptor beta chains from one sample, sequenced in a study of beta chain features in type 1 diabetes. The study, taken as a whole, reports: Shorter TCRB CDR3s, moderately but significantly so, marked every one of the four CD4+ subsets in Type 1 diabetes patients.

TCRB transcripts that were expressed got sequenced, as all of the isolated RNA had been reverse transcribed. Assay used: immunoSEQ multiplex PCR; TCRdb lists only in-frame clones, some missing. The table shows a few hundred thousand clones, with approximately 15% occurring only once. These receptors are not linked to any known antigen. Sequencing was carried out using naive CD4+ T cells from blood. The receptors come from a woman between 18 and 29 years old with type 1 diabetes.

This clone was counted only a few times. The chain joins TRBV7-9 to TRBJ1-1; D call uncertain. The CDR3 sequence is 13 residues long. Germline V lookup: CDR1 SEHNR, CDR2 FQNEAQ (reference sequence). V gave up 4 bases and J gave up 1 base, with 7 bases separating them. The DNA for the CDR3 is TGTGCCAGCAGCTACACAGCGAACACTGAAGCTTTCTTT. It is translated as CASSYTANTEAFF.

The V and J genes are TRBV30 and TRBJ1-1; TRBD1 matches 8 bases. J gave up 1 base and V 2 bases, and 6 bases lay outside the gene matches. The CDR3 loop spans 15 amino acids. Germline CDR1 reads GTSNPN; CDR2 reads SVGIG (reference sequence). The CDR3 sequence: CAWSFLDRGNTEAFF. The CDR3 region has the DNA TGTGCCTGGAGTTTCCTCGACAGGGGGAACACTGAAGCTTTCTTT. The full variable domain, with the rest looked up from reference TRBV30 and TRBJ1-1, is SQTIHQWPATLVQPVGSPLSLECTVEGTSNPNLYWYRQAAGRGLQLLFYSVGIGQISSEVPQNLSASRPQDRQFILSSKKLLLSDSGFYLCAWSFLDRGNTEAFFGQGTRLTVV.

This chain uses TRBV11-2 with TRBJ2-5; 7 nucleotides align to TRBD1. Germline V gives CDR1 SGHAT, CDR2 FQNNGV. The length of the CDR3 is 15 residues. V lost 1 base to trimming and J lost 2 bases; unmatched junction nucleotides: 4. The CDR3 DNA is TGTGCCAGCAGCTTAGGGCAGGGGGAACAAGAGACCCAGTACTTC. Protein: CASSLGQGEQETQYF.

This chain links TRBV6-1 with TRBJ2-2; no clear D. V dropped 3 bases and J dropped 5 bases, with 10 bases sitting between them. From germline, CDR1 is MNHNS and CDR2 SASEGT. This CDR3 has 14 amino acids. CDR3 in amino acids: CASSDYVFTGELFF. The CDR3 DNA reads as TGTGCCAGCAGTGACTACGTGTTTACCGGGGAGCTGTTTTTT.

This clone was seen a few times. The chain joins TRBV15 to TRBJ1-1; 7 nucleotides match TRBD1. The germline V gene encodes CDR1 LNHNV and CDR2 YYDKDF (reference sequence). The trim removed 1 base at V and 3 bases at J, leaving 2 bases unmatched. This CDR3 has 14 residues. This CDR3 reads CATSRVDRYTEAFF. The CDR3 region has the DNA TGTGCCACCAGCAGAGTGGACAGGTACACTGAAGCTTTCTTT.

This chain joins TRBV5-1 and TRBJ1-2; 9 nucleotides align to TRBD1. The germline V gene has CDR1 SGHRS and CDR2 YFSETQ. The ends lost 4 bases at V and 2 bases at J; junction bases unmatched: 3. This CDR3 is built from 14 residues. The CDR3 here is CASSPGQGNYGYTF. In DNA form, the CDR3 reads TGCGCCAGCAGCCCTGGACAGGGGAACTATGGCTACACCTTC.

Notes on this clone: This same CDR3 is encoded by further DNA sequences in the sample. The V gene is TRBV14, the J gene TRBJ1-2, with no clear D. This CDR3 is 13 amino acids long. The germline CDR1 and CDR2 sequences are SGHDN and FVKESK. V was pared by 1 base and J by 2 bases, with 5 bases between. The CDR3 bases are TGTGCCAGCAGCCAAGGGGCAAACTATGGCTACACCTTC. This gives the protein CASSQGANYGYTF. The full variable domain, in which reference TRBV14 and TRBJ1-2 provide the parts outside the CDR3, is EAGVTQFPSHSVIEKGQTVTLRCDPISGHDNLYWYRRVMGKEIKFLLHFVKESKQDESGMPNNRFLAERTGGTYSTLKVQPAELEDSGVYFCASSQGANYGYTFGSGTRLTVV.